This entry concerns a single T cell receptor (beta chain). V lost 1 base and J 2 bases, leaving 7 bases between the germline ends. Germline V gene sequence: CDR1 SGDLS, CDR2 YYNGEE. CDR3 length: 14 residues. Participants were aged 18 to 89 years from about 25 US areas. The source of the sample is a study of blood T cell repertoires in COVID-19. Per the original data handling: How many nucleated cells were present was estimated from reference gene primer amplification. The data were produced by immunoSEQ multiplex PCR, yet TCRdb's version contains in-frame clones alone and is incomplete. V and J calls and clone size are given by that table; D and trimming were obtained from the DNA. The profile shows fewer than 200,000 clones, roughly 90% of them singletons.

Sequencing was carried out using PBMCs or T cells enriched from blood (not recorded which). The receptor's source is a human donor with acute COVID-19. The donor label of this sample is uncertain. The chain recombines TRBV9 with TRBJ2-1, with no clear D. As DNA, the CDR3 is TGTGCCAGCAGCGTAAGCAGCGCCTACAATGAGCAGTTCTTC. Residues: CASSVSSAYNEQFF.